The clone carrying this TCR beta chain was recorded a few times. As yet, its antigen is unknown. TCRdb processed the reads anew with MiXCR; each CDR3 protein has one entry. This table has about 700,000 distinct CDR3 sequences, around 30% appearing once. This record belongs to a study of T cell repertoires in cytomegalovirus infection. The overall study: CMV epitopes in the study were HLA-C-restricted (recently identified) and HLA-B-restricted (well studied). The public TCR beta signatures pointed to both CMV infection and matching HLA type. Overall study findings and caveats: Identification of carriers of CMV plus the relevant HLA was performed using cumulative public TCR beta family frequency.

V was pared by 5 bases and J by 14 bases, with 17 bases of the junction left unmatched. In germline, CDR1 is SGHTA, CDR2 FQGNSA. The CDR3 is 15 amino acids. The V call is TRBV7-2, the J call TRBJ2-4; the match to TRBD2 covers 8 bases. This clonotype was sampled from a human donor in good health (CMV status not recorded). Some clones in this sample may be carry-over from other donors' samples. The sample here was cultured PBMCs, taken from culture after CMV antigen stimulation. The CDR3 DNA reads TGTGCCAGCAGCCCCGGGGGGGAGGGGGGTTTTATAGAGTACTTC. Its protein is CASSPGGEGGFIEYF.